The clone carrying this TCR beta chain has more than one count but fewer than ten. The antigen remains unidentified. Germline assignment: CDR1 LGHNA and CDR2 YNFKEQ. With 3 bases removed from V and 5 bases from J, the gap between germline ends came to 11 bases. The length of the CDR3 is 14 residues. The sample comes from a study of blood T cells in healthy people across ages. For the second PCR, which ran for 7 to 11 cycles, a sample-barcoded 5' primer and a J-beta primer mix were used. A template-switch adaptor with 12 random nucleotides tagged each cDNA molecule. TCRdb ran MiXCR on the 5' RACE reads and lists one entry per CDR3 protein. The table includes fewer than 2,000,000 distinct CDR3 sequences, about two fifths detected once. The study's findings and limits: There were more naive CD4+ cells and higher diversity in long-lived donors than in aged donors. TCR beta diversity per million T cells fell roughly linearly with age.

Per individual sample, total RNA of at least 5.5 micrograms was extracted. Material for sequencing was blood. This TCR derives from a human donor in good health. The gene calls are TRBV4-2 and TRBJ2-1; D is uncertain. CDR3 coding DNA: TGTGCCAGCAGCCAGAACAGCCTAAACAATGAGCAGTTCTTC. Translating it yields CASSQNSLNNEQFF.